The sequence of this T cell receptor (beta chain) was determined in a study of glioma-infiltrating T cells after dendritic cell vaccination. TCRdb keeps only in-frame clones here, not all; method: immunoSEQ multiplex PCR. Here the sample spans tens of thousands of clones, about four fifths being singletons. The CDR3 has 17 residues. In germline, CDR1 is LNHDA, CDR2 SQIVND (reference sequence). V dropped 3 bases and J dropped 7 bases, with 22 bases sitting between them. This sample comprised blood, obtained before dendritic cell vaccination. The chain joins TRBV19 to TRBJ1-5; possibly TRBD1 for D (6 bases). The clonotype originates from a human donor with glioblastoma. The CDR3 DNA sequence: TGTGCCAGTAGTATCTCCCGAAATAGGGGGTTGGACCAGCCCCAGCATTTT. Its protein product is CASSISRNRGLDQPQHF.